This entry lists 17 T cell receptor beta chains sequenced from one sample in a study of early T cells in non-severe SARS-CoV-2 infection (dated by TCRdb to 2020 to 2023). The library was prepared using 5' RACE. Data came from a NextSeq 500. The public sequencing data were trimmed at Q25 with fastp and processed into clonotypes with MiXCR by TCRdb, which kept only in-frame beta chains. Each CDR3 protein appears once, grouped with its most common genes and DNA. In all, the sample holds tens of thousands of distinct CDR3 sequences, and about 12% of those were seen once. The top ten constitute around 1.4% of the sample. The source material was whole blood, sampled at baseline. These receptors originate from an adult who was a healthcare worker with PCR-confirmed SARS-CoV-2 infection or an uninfected control (not recorded which).

The chain recombines TRBV28 with TRBJ2-5; the D gene is possibly TRBD1 (5 bases). Germline V gene lookup returns CDR1 MDHEN and CDR2 SYDVKM. With 6 bases removed from V and 6 bases from J, the gap between germline ends came to 17 bases. CDR3 size: 14 residues. The CDR3 region has the DNA TGTGCCAGCAGCATTGGTACAGGTGGTCAGACCCAGTACTTC. Translation: CASSIGTGGQTQYF.

CDR3 DNA: TGTGCCAGCAGCTCGACGAGGACAGGGGGCGCGTTCGCCAAAAACATTCAGTACTTC. The encoded protein is CASSSTRTGGAFAKNIQYF. This chain links TRBV11-2 with TRBJ2-4, with 11 bases matching TRBD1. This CDR3 has 19 residues. Trimming at V came to 4 bases and at J to 1 base, leaving 12 bases not matched to a gene. Germline V CDR1 and CDR2: SGHAT, FQNNGV. The full variable domain, rest sourced from reference TRBV11-2 and TRBJ2-4, is EAGVAQSPRYKIIEKRQSVAFWCNPISGHATLYWYQQILGQGPKLLIQFQNNGVVDDSQLPKDRFSAERLKGVDSTLKIQPAKLEDSAVYLCASSSTRTGGAFAKNIQYFGAGTRLSVL.

This clonotype was recorded a few times. This sequence joins TRBV7-2 and TRBJ2-1, with 8 bases aligning to TRBD2. From germline, CDR1 is SGHTA and CDR2 FQGNSA. The CDR3 length is 18 residues. With V trimmed by 4 bases and J by 0 bases, 11 bases remained unmatched. In nucleotides, the CDR3 is TGTGCCAGCAGCTACCCTCGAGAGAGCGGGAGCTCCTACAATGAGCAGTTCTTC. Amino acids: CASSYPRESGSSYNEQFF.

The genes are TRBV4-3 and TRBJ2-1; D call uncertain. The CDR3 length is 13 residues. Germline V CDR1 and CDR2: LGHNA, YSLEER. Trimming cost V 3 bases and J 3 bases, with 6 bases left between them. Here the CDR3 reads CASSHYSYNEQFF. Written as DNA, the CDR3 is TGCGCCAGCAGCCATTACAGCTACAATGAGCAGTTCTTC.

This clonotype was recorded a few times. The V gene is TRBV7-2, the J gene TRBJ2-7; D may be TRBD2 (5 bases). The V end was cut by 5 bases, the J end by 1 base, with 9 bases between. The CDR3 extends over 13 amino acids. Germline V CDR1 and CDR2: SGHTA, FQGNSA. CDR3 bases: TGTGCCAGCAGCCCCAGGACTTCCTACGAGCAGTACTTC. Protein sequence: CASSPRTSYEQYF.

In this sample, this clonotype turned up a few times. The chain is built from TRBV10-3 and TRBJ1-2; D may be TRBD1 (5 bases). V shed 10 bases and J shed 0 bases, with 12 bases lying between them. The CDR3 has 13 amino acids. The V gene's germline CDR1 is ENHRY and CDR2 SYGVKD. In DNA form, the CDR3 reads TGTGCCACCCGGACACCAACTAACTATGGCTACACCTTC. It yields the protein CATRTPTNYGYTF.

This clonotype was observed a handful of times. The chain employs TRBV5-4 and TRBJ1-6; 11 nucleotides match TRBD1. Germline V lookup: CDR1 SGHNT, CDR2 YYREEE (reference sequence). This CDR3 is built from 15 residues. The J segment lost 10 bases and the V segment lost 4 bases, leaving 7 bases of the junction unmatched. CDR3 in DNA: TGTGCCAGCAGCATAGGGACAGGGGGTTTATCACCCCTCCACTTT. Encoded protein: CASSIGTGGLSPLHF.

This clonotype was counted at least ten times. This chain connects TRBV7-2 to TRBJ2-6, with D hard to call. In germline, CDR1 is SGHTA, CDR2 FQGNSA. The CDR3 has 16 residues. With 1 base removed from V and 0 bases from J, the gap between germline ends came to 7 bases. This CDR3 is CASSLVASSGANVLTF. CDR3 coding DNA: TGTGCCAGCAGCTTAGTGGCCAGCTCTGGGGCCAACGTCCTGACTTTC.

In this sample, this clonotype turned up many times. The CDR3 spells CASAGGLNTEAFF. The CDR3 DNA follows: TGTGCCAGCGCCGGGGGCTTGAACACTGAAGCTTTCTTT. The chain couples TRBV9 to TRBJ1-1, with D perhaps matching TRBD1 (6 bases). V was pared by 7 bases and J by 0 bases, with 10 bases between. In germline, CDR1 is SGDLS, CDR2 YYNGEE. The CDR3 sequence is 13 residues long. Full variable domain (missing parts from reference TRBV9 and TRBJ1-1): DSGVTQTPKHLITATGQRVTLRCSPRSGDLSVYWYQQSLDQGLQFLIQYYNGEERAKGNILERFSAQQFPDLHSELNLSSLELGDSALYFCASAGGLNTEAFFGQGTRLTVV.

The J gene is TRBJ1-2, the V gene TRBV6-2 or TRBV6-3; 7 bases align to TRBD1. Trimming removed 7 bases from V and 4 bases from J; junction bases left unmatched: 9. Germline V lookup: CDR1 MNHEY, CDR2 SVGEGT. CDR3 length equals 14 residues. The CDR3 here is CASKPTGIFYGYTF. The DNA for the CDR3 is TGTGCCAGCAAACCGACAGGGATTTTCTATGGCTACACCTTC.

This clonotype has just a few counts. The V gene is TRBV18, the J gene TRBJ1-1; 9 nucleotides match TRBD1. CDR3 length: 16 residues. V shed 3 bases, J shed 4 bases, and the junction held 9 bases outside the gene matches. Per the germline V gene, CDR1 is KGHSH and CDR2 is LQKENI. The CDR3 nucleotides are TGTGCCAGCTCACCCATGACCGGGACAGGGATCACTGAAGCTTTCTTT. Residues: CASSPMTGTGITEAFF. Filled out from reference TRBV18 and TRBJ1-1, the complete variable domain reads NAGVMQNPRHLVRRRGQEARLRCSPMKGHSHVYWYRQLPEEGLKFMVYLQKENIIDESGMPKERFSAEFPKEGPSILRIQQVVRGDSAAYFCASSPMTGTGITEAFFGQGTRLTVV.

This clonotype was seen more than once but under ten times. V usage is TRBV6-5 and J usage is TRBJ2-4; weak D call: TRBD1 (6 bases). Per germline, CDR1 MNHEY and CDR2 SVGAGI. This CDR3 region has 15 residues. Trimming removed 7 bases at V and 2 bases at J, with 15 bases between. CDR3 amino acids: CASTPDSFTKNIQYF. The CDR3 nucleotides read TGTGCCAGCACCCCGGACAGTTTTACCAAAAACATTCAGTACTTC.

This clonotype has more than one count but fewer than ten. The chain links TRBV20-1 to TRBJ1-5; possibly TRBD1 for D (6 bases). This CDR3 has 14 amino acids. Germline assignment: CDR1 DFQATT and CDR2 SNEGSKA (reference sequence). Trimming removed 0 bases at V and 4 bases at J, with 10 bases between. The CDR3 region has the DNA TGCAGTGCTAGAGACATGGACAGAAATCAGCCCCAGCATTTT. It is translated as CSARDMDRNQPQHF.

The chain combines TRBV12-3 or TRBV12-4 with TRBJ2-6; D could derive from TRBD1 or TRBD2 (5 bases each). V lost 6 bases, J lost 0 bases, and 9 bases lay in between. The CDR3 is made up of 15 amino acids. The CDR3 DNA reads as TGTGCCAGCAGGGGGGACGGCTCTGGGGCCAACGTCCTGACTTTC. Its translation is CASRGDGSGANVLTF.

Ten or more counts support this clonotype. The chain joins TRBV18 to TRBJ2-7, with D uncertain. V lost 1 base and J lost 0, with 13 bases in between. CDR1 is KGHSH and CDR2 is LQKENI in the germline V gene. The CDR3 loop spans 16 amino acids. This CDR3 reads CASSPQGGVSSYEQYF. The CDR3 DNA sequence: TGTGCCAGCTCACCACAGGGTGGGGTCAGCTCCTACGAGCAGTACTTC.

The V call is TRBV11-2, the J call TRBJ1-3, with D tentatively TRBD1 (5 bases). Trimming shortened V by 4 bases and J by 0 bases, and 13 bases separated the two germline ends. Germline CDR1 SGHAT, CDR2 FQNNGV. The length of the CDR3 is 16 residues. The DNA for the CDR3 is TGTGCCAGCAGCTCAGGGCACAGTCGCTCTGGAAACACCATATATTTT. The encoded protein is CASSSGHSRSGNTIYF.

This sequence joins TRBV5-6 and TRBJ1-6; D is possibly TRBD1 (5 bases). Looked up from germline, CDR1 is SGHDT and CDR2 is YYEEEE. CDR3 size: 12 residues. V was trimmed by 2 bases and J by 8 bases, leaving 5 bases between them. CDR3 in amino acids: CASSFRDSPLHF. The CDR3 DNA reads TGTGCCAGCAGCTTCAGGGATTCACCCCTCCACTTT.